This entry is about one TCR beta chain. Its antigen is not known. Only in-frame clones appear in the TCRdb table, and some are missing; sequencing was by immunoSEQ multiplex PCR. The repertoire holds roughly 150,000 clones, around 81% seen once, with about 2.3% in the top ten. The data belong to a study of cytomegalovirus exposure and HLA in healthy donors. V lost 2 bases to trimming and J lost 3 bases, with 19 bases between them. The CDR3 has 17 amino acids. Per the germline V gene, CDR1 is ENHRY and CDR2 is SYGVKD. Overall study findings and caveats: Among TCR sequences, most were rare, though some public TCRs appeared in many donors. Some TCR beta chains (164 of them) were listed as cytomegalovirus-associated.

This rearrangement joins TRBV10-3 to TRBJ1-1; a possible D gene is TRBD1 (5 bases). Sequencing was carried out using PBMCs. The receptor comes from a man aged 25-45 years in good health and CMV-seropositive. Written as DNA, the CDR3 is TGTGCCATCAGTGAGGGAGGGCGCAGCGGGACGGACACTGAAGCTTTCTTT. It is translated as CAISEGGRSGTDTEAFF.